This T cell receptor (beta chain) emerged from a study of T cells in Graves' hyperthyroidism and ophthalmopathy. Study as a whole: The authors collected peripheral blood at initial diagnosis, before any treatment. Study-level findings and limits: Most thyroid clonotypes expanded above 0.001 were also detected in blood.

Amplified TCR beta CDR3 regions came from RNA transcripts. The HTBI set primed first-round TCR CDR3 RT-PCR. TCRdb ran MiXCR on the multiplex PCR reads and lists one entry per CDR3 protein. This sample yields 800,000 or so distinct CDR3 sequences, of which approximately 40% are seen a single time; 8.9% belongs to the top ten. In regard to this clonotype: Its matching antigen is unknown.

V lost 0 bases and J lost 2, with 9 bases in between. This CDR3 contains 16 residues. The germline gives CDR1 SGHRS, CDR2 YFSETQ. Patients were aged 18 to 65, had disease duration under 2 months, and had newly diagnosed hyperthyroidism. PBMCs stemmed from around 10 ml fresh peripheral blood. The chain uses TRBV5-1 and TRBJ1-6, with unresolved D. The sequence was collected from a man aged 18 to 30 with Graves' hyperthyroidism. Specimen: blood. The chain's CDR3 is CASSLGRNPYNSPLHF. CDR3 DNA: TGCGCCAGCAGCTTGGGTCGCAACCCCTATAATTCACCCCTCCACTTT.